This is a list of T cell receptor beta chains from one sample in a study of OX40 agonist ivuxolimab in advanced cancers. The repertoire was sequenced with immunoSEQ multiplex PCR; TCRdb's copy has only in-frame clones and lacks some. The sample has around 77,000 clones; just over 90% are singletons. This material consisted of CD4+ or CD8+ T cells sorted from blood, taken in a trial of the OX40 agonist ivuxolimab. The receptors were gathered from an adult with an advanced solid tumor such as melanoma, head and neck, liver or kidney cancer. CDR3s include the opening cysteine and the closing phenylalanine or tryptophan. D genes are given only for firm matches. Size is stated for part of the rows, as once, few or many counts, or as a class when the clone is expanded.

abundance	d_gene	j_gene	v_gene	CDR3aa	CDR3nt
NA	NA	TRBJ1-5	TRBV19	CATCGTPNQPQHF	TGTGCCACCTGCGGGACGCCTAATCAGCCCCAGCATTTT
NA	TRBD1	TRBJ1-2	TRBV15	CATSFPGQGVEGYTF	TGTGCCACCAGCTTTCCGGGACAGGGGGTGGAGGGCTACACCTTC
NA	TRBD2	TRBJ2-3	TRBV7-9	CASSSGLAGTTDTQYF	TGTGCCAGCAGCTCGGGACTAGCGGGGACCACAGATACGCAGTATTTT
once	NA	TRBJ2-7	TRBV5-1	CASSPESSYEQYF	TGCGCCAGCAGCCCGGAAAGCTCCTACGAGCAGTACTTC
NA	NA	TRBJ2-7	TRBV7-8	CASSLGAGSEQYF	TGTGCCAGCAGCTTAGGAGCAGGGTCCGAGCAGTACTTC
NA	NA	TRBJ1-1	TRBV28	CASSLAGTEAFF	TGTGCCAGCAGTTTAGCGGGGACTGAAGCTTTCTTT
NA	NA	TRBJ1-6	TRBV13	CASRVASSPLHF	TGTGCCAGCAGGGTGGCGAGTTCACCCCTCCACTTT
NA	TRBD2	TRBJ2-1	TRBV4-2	CASSQDATSGTEWRLF	TGTGCCAGCAGCCAAGATGCGACTAGCGGGACCGAATGGAGGCTCTTC
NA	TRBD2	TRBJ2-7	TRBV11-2	CASSPTFFAPGGYEQYF	TGTGCCAGCAGCCCCACTTTCTTTGCCCCGGGAGGCTACGAGCAGTACTTC
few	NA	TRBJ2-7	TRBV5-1	CASSLVPGSYEQYF	TGCGCCAGCAGCTTGGTTCCAGGATCCTACGAGCAGTACTTC
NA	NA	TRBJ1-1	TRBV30	CAWSIQGRSEAFF	TGTGCCTGGAGCATACAGGGTAGGAGTGAAGCTTTCTTT
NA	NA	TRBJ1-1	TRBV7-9	CASSLEGVYTEAFF	TGTGCCAGCAGCTTAGAAGGGGTTTACACTGAAGCTTTCTTT
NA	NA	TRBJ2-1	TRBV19	CASSMAGSYNEQFF	TGTGCCAGTAGTATGGCAGGCTCCTACAATGAGCAGTTCTTC
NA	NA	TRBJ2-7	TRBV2	CASSEVGNEQYF	TGTGCCAGCAGTGAAGTGGGGAACGAGCAGTACTTC
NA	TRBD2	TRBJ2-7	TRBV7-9	CASSSETSVSYEQYF	TGTGCCAGCAGCTCGGAGACTAGCGTCTCCTACGAGCAGTACTTC
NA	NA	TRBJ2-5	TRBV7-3	CASSSTSSETQYF	TGTGCCAGCAGCTCGACATCTTCGGAGACCCAGTACTTC
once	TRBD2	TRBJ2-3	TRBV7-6	CASSLAGGADTQYF	TGTGCCAGCAGCTTAGCGGGAGGGGCAGATACGCAGTATTTT
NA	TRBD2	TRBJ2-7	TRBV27	CASSPGRGHEQYF	TGTGCCAGCAGCCCTGGGAGGGGTCACGAGCAGTACTTC
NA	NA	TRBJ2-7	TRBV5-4	CASSVGTWDDEQYF	TGTGCCAGCAGCGTTGGGACTTGGGACGACGAGCAGTACTTC
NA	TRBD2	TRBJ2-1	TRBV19	CASSMASGIVPNEQFF	TGTGCCAGTAGTATGGCTAGCGGAATAGTCCCCAATGAGCAGTTCTTC
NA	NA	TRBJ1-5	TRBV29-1	CSVKQGRGNQPQHF	TGCAGCGTTAAACAGGGAAGGGGCAATCAGCCCCAGCATTTT
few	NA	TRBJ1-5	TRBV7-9	CASSSGQSNQPQHF	TGTGCCAGCAGCTCCGGACAGAGCAATCAGCCCCAGCATTTT
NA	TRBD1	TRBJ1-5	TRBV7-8	CASSAWDSTLNQPQHF	TGTGCCAGCAGCGCTTGGGACAGTACGCTCAATCAGCCCCAGCATTTT
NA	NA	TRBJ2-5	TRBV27	CASVAQGQETQYF	TGTGCCAGCGTCGCTCAGGGACAAGAGACCCAGTACTTC
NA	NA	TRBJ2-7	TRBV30	CAWSVGFSYEQYF	TGTGCCTGGAGTGTGGGGTTCTCCTACGAGCAGTACTTC
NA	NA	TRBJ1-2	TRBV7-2	CASSLAGSENYGYTF	TGTGCCAGCAGCTTAGCTGGCAGCGAGAACTATGGCTACACCTTC
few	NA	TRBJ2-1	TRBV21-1	CASRLLGGRRNEQFF	TGTGCCAGCAGACTTCTTGGCGGGAGGCGGAATGAGCAGTTCTTC
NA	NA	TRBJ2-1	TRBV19	CASSRGGVYNEQFF	TGTGCCAGCAGCAGGGGTGGGGTCTACAATGAGCAGTTCTTC
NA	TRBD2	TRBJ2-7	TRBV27	CASSLSGSVTYEQYF	TGTGCCAGCAGTTTAAGCGGGAGCGTTACCTACGAGCAGTACTTC
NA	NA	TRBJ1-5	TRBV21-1	CASSSWTTQHF	TGTGCCAGCAGCTCGTGGACGACCCAGCATTTT
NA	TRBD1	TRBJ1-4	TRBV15	CATSSDPSTGGITNEKLFF	TGTGCCACCAGCAGCGACCCCTCGACAGGGGGGATAACTAATGAAAAACTGTTTTTT
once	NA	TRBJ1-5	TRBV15	CATSNSGATHQPQHF	TGTGCCACCAGTAACAGCGGAGCGACCCATCAGCCCCAGCATTTT
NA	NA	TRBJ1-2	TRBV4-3	CASSQGVVQTNYGYTF	TGCGCCAGCAGCCAAGGTGTGGTACAGACTAACTATGGCTACACCTTC
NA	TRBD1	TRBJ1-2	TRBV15	CATSSRTPGGANYGYTF	TGTGCCACCAGCTCCCGAACCCCAGGGGGCGCGAACTATGGCTACACCTTC
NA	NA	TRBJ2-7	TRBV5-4	CASSFLTGEQYF	TGTGCCAGCAGCTTCCTAACCGGGGAGCAGTACTTC
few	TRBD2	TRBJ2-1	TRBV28	CASSLGLAGVNEQFF	TGTGCCAGCAGTTTGGGACTAGCGGGAGTCAATGAGCAGTTCTTC
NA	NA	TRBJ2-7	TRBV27	CASSPSTGSIIYEQYF	TGTGCCAGCAGTCCTTCGACAGGCAGTATTATCTACGAGCAGTACTTC
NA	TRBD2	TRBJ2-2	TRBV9	CASSVGGGAAGELFF	TGTGCCAGCAGCGTAGGCGGGGGGGCCGCCGGGGAGCTGTTTTTT
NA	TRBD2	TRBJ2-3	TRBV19	CASSVGLAGVTDTQYF	TGTGCCAGTAGTGTCGGACTAGCGGGAGTCACAGATACGCAGTATTTT
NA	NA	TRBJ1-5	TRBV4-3	CASSQEGGGNQPQHF	TGCGCCAGCAGCCAAGAAGGAGGGGGCAATCAGCCCCAGCATTTT
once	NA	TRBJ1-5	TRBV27	CASSLYGQRDQPQHF	TGTGCCAGCAGTTTATATGGACAGAGGGATCAGCCCCAGCATTTT
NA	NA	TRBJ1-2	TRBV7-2	CASSSTGDYGYTF	TGTGCCAGCAGCTCTACAGGCGACTATGGCTACACCTTC
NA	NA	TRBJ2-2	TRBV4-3	CASSPGAGNTGELFF	TGCGCCAGCAGCCCAGGGGCCGGTAACACCGGGGAGCTGTTTTTT
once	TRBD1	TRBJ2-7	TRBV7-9	CASSSDRLSYEQYF	TGTGCCAGCAGCTCGGACAGGCTGTCCTACGAGCAGTACTTC
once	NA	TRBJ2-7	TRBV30	CAWTRGSSYEQYF	TGTGCCTGGACACGAGGGAGCTCCTACGAGCAGTACTTC
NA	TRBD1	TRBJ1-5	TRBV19	CASSLQGDSNQPQHF	TGTGCCAGTAGTCTACAGGGGGATAGCAATCAGCCCCAGCATTTT
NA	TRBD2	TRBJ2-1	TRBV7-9	CASSPLVAGTINEQFF	TGTGCCAGCAGCCCCCTCGTAGCGGGTACTATCAATGAGCAGTTCTTC
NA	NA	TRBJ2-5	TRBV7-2	CASTRRGHETQYF	TGTGCCAGCACCCGAAGGGGCCATGAGACCCAGTACTTC
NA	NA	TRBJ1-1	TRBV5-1	CASSAVTMNTEAFF	TGCGCCAGCAGCGCCGTGACAATGAACACTGAAGCTTTCTTT
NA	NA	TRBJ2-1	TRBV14	CASSNKVWGDEQFF	TGTGCCAGCAGCAATAAGGTCTGGGGGGATGAGCAGTTCTTC
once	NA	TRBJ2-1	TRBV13	CASSQKGRGDRNEQFF	TGTGCCAGCAGCCAAAAGGGCAGGGGGGACCGCAATGAGCAGTTCTTC
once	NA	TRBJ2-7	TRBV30	CAWSVPLRGSYEQYF	TGTGCCTGGAGTGTACCCTTGCGGGGCTCCTACGAGCAGTACTTC